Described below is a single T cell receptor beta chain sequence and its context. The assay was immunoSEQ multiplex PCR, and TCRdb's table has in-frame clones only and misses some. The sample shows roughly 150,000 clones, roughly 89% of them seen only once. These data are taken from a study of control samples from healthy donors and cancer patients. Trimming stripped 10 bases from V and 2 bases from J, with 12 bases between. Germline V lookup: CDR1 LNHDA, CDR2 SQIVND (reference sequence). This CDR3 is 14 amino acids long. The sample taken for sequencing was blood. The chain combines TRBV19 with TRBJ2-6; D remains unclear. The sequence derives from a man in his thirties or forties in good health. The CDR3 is CATDIYPGANVLTF. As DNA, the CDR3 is TGTGCCACCGATATATACCCTGGGGCCAACGTCCTGACTTTC.